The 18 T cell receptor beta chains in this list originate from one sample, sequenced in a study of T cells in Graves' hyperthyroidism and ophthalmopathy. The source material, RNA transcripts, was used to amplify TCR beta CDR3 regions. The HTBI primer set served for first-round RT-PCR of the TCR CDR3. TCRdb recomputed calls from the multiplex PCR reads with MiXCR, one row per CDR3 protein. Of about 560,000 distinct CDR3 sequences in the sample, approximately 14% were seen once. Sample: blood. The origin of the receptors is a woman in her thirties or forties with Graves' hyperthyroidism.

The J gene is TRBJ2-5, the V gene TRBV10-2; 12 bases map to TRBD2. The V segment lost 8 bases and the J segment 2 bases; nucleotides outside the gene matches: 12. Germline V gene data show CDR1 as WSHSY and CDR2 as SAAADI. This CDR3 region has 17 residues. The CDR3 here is CASVVVMTSGRQETQYF. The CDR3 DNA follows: TGCGCCAGCGTAGTAGTAATGACTAGCGGGAGACAAGAGACCCAGTACTTC.

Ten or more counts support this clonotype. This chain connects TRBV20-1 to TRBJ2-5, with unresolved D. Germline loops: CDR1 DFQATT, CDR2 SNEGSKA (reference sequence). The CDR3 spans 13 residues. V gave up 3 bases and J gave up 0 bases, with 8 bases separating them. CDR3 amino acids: CSASTRNQETQYF. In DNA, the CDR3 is TGCAGTGCTAGTACGAGGAACCAAGAGACCCAGTACTTC.

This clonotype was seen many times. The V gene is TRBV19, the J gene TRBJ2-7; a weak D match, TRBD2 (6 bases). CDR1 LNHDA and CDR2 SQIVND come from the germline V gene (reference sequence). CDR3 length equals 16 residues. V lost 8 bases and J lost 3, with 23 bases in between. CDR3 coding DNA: TGTGCCAGTTCCCTAGCCGGCGCTGGGGGAGGCTACGAGCAGTACTTC. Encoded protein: CASSLAGAGGGYEQYF.

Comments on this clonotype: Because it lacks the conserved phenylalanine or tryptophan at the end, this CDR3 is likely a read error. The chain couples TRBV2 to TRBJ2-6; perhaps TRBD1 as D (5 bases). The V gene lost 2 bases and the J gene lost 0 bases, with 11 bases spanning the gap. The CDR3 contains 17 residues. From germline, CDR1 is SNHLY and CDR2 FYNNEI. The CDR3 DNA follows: TGTGCCAGCAGTGAACAGACAGCCCTCTCTGGGGCCAACGTCCTGACTCTC. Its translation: CASSEQTALSGANVLTL.

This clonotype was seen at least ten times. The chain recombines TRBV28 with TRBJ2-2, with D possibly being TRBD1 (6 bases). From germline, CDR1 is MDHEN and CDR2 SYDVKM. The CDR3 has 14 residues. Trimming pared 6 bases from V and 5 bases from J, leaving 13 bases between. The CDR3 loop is CASRAGVRTGELFF. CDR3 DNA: TGTGCCAGCAGGGCAGGGGTGCGAACCGGGGAGCTGTTTTTT.

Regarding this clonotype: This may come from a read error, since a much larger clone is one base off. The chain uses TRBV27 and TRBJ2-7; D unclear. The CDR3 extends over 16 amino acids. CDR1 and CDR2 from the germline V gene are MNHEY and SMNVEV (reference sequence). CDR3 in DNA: TGTGCCGGCAGTTTACTTCTGGGGAACCTGGGCTACGAGCAGTACTTC. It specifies CAGSLLLGNLGYEQYF.

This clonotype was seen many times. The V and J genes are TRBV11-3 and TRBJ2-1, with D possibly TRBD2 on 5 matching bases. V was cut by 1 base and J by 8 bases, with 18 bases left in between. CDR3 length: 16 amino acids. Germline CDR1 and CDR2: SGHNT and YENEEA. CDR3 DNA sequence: TGTGCCAGCAGCTTAGGCGGTAGCGAGAGGTACGATGAGCAGTTCTTC. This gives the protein CASSLGGSERYDEQFF. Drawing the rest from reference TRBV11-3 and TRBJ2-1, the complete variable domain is EAGVVQSPRYKIIEKKQPVAFWCNPISGHNTLYWYLQNLGQGPELLIRYENEEAVDDSQLPKDRFSAERLKGVDSTLKIQPAELGDSAVYLCASSLGGSERYDEQFFGPGTRLTVL.

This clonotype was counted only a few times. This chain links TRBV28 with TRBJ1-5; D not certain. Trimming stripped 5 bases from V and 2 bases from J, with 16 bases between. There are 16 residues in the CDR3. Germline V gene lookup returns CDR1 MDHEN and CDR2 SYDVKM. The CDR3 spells CASSLRAGAGNQPQHF. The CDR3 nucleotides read TGTGCCAGCAGTCTACGAGCGGGCGCTGGCAATCAGCCCCAGCATTTT.

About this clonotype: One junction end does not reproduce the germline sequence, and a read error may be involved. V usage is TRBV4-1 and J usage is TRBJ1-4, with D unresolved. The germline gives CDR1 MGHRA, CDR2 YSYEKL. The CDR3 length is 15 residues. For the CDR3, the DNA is TGCGCCAGCAGCCCAACGACGGGTACTAATGAAAAACTGTCTTTT. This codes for CASSPTTGTNEKLSF.

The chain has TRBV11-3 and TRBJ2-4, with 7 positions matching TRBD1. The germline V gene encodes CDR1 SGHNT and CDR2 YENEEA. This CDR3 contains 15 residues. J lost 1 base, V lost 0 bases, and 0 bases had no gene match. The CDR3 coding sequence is TGTGCCAGCAGCTTAGAACAGGGGGCCAAAAACATTCAGTACTTC. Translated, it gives CASSLEQGAKNIQYF.

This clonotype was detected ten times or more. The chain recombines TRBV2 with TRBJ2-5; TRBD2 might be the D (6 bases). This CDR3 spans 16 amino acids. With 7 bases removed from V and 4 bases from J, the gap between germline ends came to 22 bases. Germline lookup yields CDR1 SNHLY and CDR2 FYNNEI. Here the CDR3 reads CASTLRGLKVSETQYF. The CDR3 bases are TGTGCCAGCACTCTAAGAGGACTAAAAGTATCAGAGACCCAGTACTTC.

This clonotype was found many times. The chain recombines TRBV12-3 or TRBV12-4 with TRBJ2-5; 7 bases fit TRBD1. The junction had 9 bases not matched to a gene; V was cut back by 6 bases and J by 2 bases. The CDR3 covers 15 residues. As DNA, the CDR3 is TGTGCCAGCAGCCGAAGGACAGGCGCACAAGAGACCCAGTACTTC. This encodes CASSRRTGAQETQYF.

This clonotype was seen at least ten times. Here the CDR3 DNA reads TGTGCCAGCAGTTTATCGGGGGACAGGGCGATTGGTTACGAGCAGTACTTC. This codes for CASSLSGDRAIGYEQYF. The gene calls are TRBV27 and TRBJ2-7; the match to TRBD1 covers 9 bases. The length of the CDR3 is 17 residues. In germline, CDR1 is MNHEY, CDR2 SMNVEV (reference sequence). V was clipped by 0 bases and J by 4 bases; unmatched bases: 10.

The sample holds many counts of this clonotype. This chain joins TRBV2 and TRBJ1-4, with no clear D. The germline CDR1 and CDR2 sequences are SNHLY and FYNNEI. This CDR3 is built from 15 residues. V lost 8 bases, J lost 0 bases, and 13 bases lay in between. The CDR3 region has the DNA TGTGCCAGCGCCCGGAGCCCCGCAACTAATGAAAAACTGTTTTTT. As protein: CASARSPATNEKLFF.

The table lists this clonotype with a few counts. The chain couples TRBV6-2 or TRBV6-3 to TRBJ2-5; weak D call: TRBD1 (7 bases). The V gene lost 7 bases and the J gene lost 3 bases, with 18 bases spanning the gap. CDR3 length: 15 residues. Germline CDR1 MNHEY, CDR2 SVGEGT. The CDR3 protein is CASIPLGGQKETQYF. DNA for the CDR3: TGTGCCAGCATCCCCCTGGGGGGACAGAAAGAGACCCAGTACTTC.

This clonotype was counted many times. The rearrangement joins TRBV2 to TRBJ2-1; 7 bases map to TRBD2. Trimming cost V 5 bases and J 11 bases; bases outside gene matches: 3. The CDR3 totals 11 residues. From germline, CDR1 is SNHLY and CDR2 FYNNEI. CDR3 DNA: TGTGCCAGCAGTCCCGGGACTAAGCAGTTCTTC. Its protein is CASSPGTKQFF.

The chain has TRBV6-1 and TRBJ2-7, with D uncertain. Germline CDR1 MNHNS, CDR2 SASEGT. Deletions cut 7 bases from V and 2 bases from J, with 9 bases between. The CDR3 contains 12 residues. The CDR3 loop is CASNRVAYEQYF. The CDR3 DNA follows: TGTGCCAGCAATCGGGTCGCCTACGAGCAGTACTTC.

The CDR3 region has the DNA TGTGCCAGCAGCCCTTTTTATTCCTCCTACAATGAGCAGTTCTTC. This translates into CASSPFYSSYNEQFF. The V and J genes are TRBV5-6 and TRBJ2-1, with no clear D. Trimming cost V 4 bases and J 0 bases, with 11 bases left between them. Germline V gene lookup returns CDR1 SGHDT and CDR2 YYEEEE. The CDR3 spans 15 residues.